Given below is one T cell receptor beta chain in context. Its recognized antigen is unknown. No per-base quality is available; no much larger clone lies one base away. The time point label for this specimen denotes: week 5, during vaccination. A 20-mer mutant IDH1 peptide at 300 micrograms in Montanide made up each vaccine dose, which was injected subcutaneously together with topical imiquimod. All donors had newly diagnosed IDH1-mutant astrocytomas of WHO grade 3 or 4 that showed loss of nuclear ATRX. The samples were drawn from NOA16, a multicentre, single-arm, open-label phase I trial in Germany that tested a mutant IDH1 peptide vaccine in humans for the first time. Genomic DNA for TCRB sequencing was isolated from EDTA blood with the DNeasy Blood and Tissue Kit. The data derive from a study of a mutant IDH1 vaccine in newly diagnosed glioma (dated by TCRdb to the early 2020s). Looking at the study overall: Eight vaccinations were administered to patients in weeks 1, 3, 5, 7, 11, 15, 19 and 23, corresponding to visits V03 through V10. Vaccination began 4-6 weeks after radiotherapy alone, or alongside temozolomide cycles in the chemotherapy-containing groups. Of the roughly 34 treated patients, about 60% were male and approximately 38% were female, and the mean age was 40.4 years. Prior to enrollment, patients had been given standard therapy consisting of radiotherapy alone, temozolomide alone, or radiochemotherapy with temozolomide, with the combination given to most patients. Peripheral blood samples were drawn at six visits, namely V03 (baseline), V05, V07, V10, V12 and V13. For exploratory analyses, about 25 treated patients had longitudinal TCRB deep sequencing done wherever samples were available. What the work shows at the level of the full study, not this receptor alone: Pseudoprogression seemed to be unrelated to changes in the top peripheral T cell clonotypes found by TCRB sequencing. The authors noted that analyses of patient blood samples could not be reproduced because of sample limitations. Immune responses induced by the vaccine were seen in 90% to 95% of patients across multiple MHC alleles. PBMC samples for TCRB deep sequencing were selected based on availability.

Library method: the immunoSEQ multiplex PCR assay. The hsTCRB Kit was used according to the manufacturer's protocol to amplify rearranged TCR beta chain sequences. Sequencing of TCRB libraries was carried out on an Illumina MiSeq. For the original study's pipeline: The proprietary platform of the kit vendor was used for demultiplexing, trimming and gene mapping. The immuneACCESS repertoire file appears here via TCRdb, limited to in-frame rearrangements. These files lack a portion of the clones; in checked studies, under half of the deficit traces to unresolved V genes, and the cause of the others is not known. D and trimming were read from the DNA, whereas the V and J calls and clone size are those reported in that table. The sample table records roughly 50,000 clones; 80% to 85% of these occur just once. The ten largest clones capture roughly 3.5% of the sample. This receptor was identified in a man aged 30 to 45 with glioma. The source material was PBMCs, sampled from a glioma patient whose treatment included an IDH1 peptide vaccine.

For the CDR3, the sequence is CASRAGGNSPLHF. The nucleotide sequence reads TGTGCCAGCCGTGCCGGGGGAAATTCACCCCTCCACTTT. This sequence uses TRBV7-9 and TRBJ1-6; a tentative D match to TRBD1 spans 5 bases. For CDR1 and CDR2, the germline V gene (reference sequence) lists SEHNR and FQNEAQ. The junction shows trimming of 8 bases on V and 7 bases on J, plus 12 bases between the germline ends. The CDR3 measures 13 amino acids from cysteine to phenylalanine. Of all the DNA, just the CDR3 is kept, 39 bases in frame from base 1.